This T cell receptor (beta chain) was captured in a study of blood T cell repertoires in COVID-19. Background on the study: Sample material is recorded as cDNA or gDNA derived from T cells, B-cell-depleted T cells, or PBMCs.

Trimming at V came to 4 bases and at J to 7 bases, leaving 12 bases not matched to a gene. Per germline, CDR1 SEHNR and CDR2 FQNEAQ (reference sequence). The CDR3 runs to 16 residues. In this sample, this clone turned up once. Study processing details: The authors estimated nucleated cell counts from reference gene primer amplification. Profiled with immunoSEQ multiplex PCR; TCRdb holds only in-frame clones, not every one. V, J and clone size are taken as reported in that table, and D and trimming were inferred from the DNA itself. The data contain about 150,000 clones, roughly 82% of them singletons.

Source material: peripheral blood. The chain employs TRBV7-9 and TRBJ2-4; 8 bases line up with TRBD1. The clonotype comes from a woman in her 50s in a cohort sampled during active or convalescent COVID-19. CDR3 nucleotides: TGTGCCAGCAGCTCCGAAGCGGCGACAGGGGAGAACATTCAGTACTTC. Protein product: CASSSEAATGENIQYF. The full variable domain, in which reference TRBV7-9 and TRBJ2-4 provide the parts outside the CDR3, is DTGVSQNPRHKITKRGQNVTFRCDPISEHNRLYWYRQTLGQGPEFLTYFQNEAQLEKSRLLSDRFSAERPKGSFSTLEIQRTEQGDSAMYLCASSSEAATGENIQYFGAGTRLSVL.